These 22 T cell receptor beta chains came from one sample sequenced in a study of T cells after somatic rescue of genetic block. Produced via immunoSEQ multiplex PCR; TCRdb's table is partial and in-frame only. The table lists approximately 67,000 clones, approximately 90% of them singletons. The sequenced sample was peripheral blood mononuclear cells (PBMCs). The receptors derive from a man between 40 and 49 years old.

V gene TRBV10-3 combines with J gene TRBJ2-5; D may be TRBD1 or TRBD2 (5 bases each). Germline lookup yields CDR1 ENHRY and CDR2 SYGVKD. The V and J ends lost 4 bases and 2 bases respectively, with 11 bases between them. This CDR3 is 14 amino acids long. The CDR3, as DNA: TGTGCCATCAGTGGGGGGAAGGGTCAAGAGACCCAGTACTTC. It yields the protein CAISGGKGQETQYF.

The chain joins TRBV28 to TRBJ2-2; either TRBD1 or TRBD2 may fit D (5 bases each). V was pared by 6 bases and J by 0 bases, with 11 bases between. Germline V gene sequence: CDR1 MDHEN, CDR2 SYDVKM. The CDR3 runs to 15 residues. The CDR3 sequence: CASRTWGSNTGELFF. Here the CDR3 DNA reads TGTGCCAGCAGAACCTGGGGGTCGAACACCGGGGAGCTGTTTTTT.

The V and J genes are TRBV5-1 and TRBJ2-7, with D tentatively TRBD1 or TRBD2 (6 bases each). The CDR3 loop spans 14 amino acids. Germline CDR1 is SGHRS and CDR2 is YFSETQ. V lost 4 bases to trimming and J lost 3 bases, with 14 bases between them. CDR3 in amino acids: CASSGGLRDYEQYF. CDR3 nucleotides: TGCGCCAGCAGCGGGGGGCTGAGGGACTACGAGCAGTACTTC.

The chain joins TRBV4-1 to TRBJ2-5; D gene uncertain. With 1 base removed from V and 5 bases from J, the gap between germline ends came to 8 bases. This CDR3 region has 13 residues. Germline V lookup: CDR1 MGHRA, CDR2 YSYEKL. The CDR3 loop reads CASSQALSETQYF. CDR3 nucleotides: TGCGCCAGCAGCCAAGCACTGTCGGAGACCCAGTACTTC.

This chain connects TRBV16 to TRBJ1-4; the D is unclear. The CDR3 runs to 13 residues. CDR1 is KGHSY, CDR2 FQNENV, per germline. The germline V and J ends were trimmed by 3 bases and 5 bases, with 7 bases remaining between them. The CDR3 DNA reads as TGTGCCAGCAGCCAGGAGGAGAATGAAAAACTGTTTTTT. This gives the protein CASSQEENEKLFF. Full variable domain (rest looked up from reference TRBV16 and TRBJ1-4): GEEVAQTPKHLVRGEGQKAKLYCAPIKGHSYVFWYQQVLKNEFKFLISFQNENVFDETGMPKERFSAKCLPNSPCSLEIQATKLEDSAVYFCASSQEENEKLFFGSGTQLSVL.

This chain links TRBV18 with TRBJ2-5; no definite D call. CDR1 and CDR2 (germline): KGHSH, LQKENI. Trimming pared 3 bases from V and 4 bases from J, leaving 9 bases between. This CDR3 is built from 13 residues. The CDR3: CASSPGISETQYF. CDR3 coding DNA: TGTGCCAGCTCACCGGGTATATCAGAGACCCAGTACTTC.

The chain links TRBV6-5 to TRBJ1-6, with D maybe TRBD1 (5 bases). The germline V gene encodes CDR1 MNHEY and CDR2 SVGAGI. The CDR3 totals 15 residues. V lost 0 bases, J lost 10 bases, and 13 bases lay in between. CDR3 bases: TGTGCCAGCAGTTACTCGGGGGGAAGAGGGTCACCCCTCCACTTT. The encoded protein is CASSYSGGRGSPLHF.

The chain couples TRBV6-1 to TRBJ1-1; no clear D. The CDR3 is 15 residues long. Per germline, CDR1 MNHNS and CDR2 SASEGT. Trimming took off 3 bases at V and 0 bases at J, with 11 bases between the two ends. The CDR3 sequence is CASSDERFMNTEAFF. Written as DNA, the CDR3 is TGTGCCAGCAGTGATGAGAGGTTCATGAACACTGAAGCTTTCTTT.

V gene TRBV5-1 combines with J gene TRBJ2-3; D uncertain. Germline-derived CDR1 and CDR2 are SGHRS and YFSETQ. Trimming cost V 5 bases and J 1 base, with 8 bases left between them. The CDR3 covers 13 residues. The CDR3 loop is CASSSAGTDTQYF. In DNA, the CDR3 is TGCGCCAGCAGTTCGGCTGGCACAGATACGCAGTATTTT.

The J gene is TRBJ1-2, the V gene TRBV10-3; D is undetermined. Germline V gene sequence: CDR1 ENHRY, CDR2 SYGVKD. Trimming took 2 bases from V and 8 from J, leaving 12 bases between them. The CDR3 is 13 amino acids. This CDR3 reads CAISEGSYTGYTF. The DNA for the CDR3 is TGTGCCATCAGTGAGGGCTCCTACACGGGCTACACCTTC.

V and J are TRBV6-4 and TRBJ2-2, with 11 bases that match TRBD2. CDR1 MRHNA and CDR2 SNTAGT come from the germline V gene. V lost 6 bases and J lost 2; bases outside the gene matches: 8. The CDR3 runs to 17 residues. CDR3 in amino acids: CASSLLAGATNTGELFF. The DNA for the CDR3 is TGTGCCAGCAGCTTACTAGCGGGGGCCACCAACACCGGGGAGCTGTTTTTT.

This sequence joins TRBV28 and TRBJ2-5, with D possibly called TRBD1 or TRBD2 (5 bases each). The CDR3 totals 14 residues. Germline CDR1 is MDHEN and CDR2 is SYDVKM. The V end lost 6 bases, the J end lost 2 bases, and 13 bases lay between the germline ends. DNA for the CDR3: TGTGCCAGCAGGACTACAGGAAGGCAAGAGACCCAGTACTTC. Protein product: CASRTTGRQETQYF. The full variable domain, in which reference TRBV28 and TRBJ2-5 provide the parts outside the CDR3, is DVKVTQSSRYLVKRTGEKVFLECVQDMDHENMFWYRQDPGLGLRLIYFSYDVKMKEKGDIPEGYSVSREKKERFSLILESASTNQTSMYLCASRTTGRQETQYFGPGTRLLVL.

The CDR3, as DNA: TGTGCCAGCAGCTCCGGGCCCTGGGGTGAAAAACTGTTTTTT. Residues: CASSSGPWGEKLFF. The J gene is TRBJ1-4, the V gene TRBV6-5; unclear D gene. V was shortened by 6 bases and J by 7 bases, with 15 bases between the two germline ends. CDR1 is MNHEY and CDR2 is SVGAGI in the germline V gene. This CDR3 is built from 14 residues.

V is TRBV14 and J is TRBJ2-5; 13 nucleotides agree with TRBD2. With 2 bases clipped from V and 2 bases from J, the junction kept 5 bases outside the gene matches. This CDR3 is 17 amino acids long. Germline V gives CDR1 SGHDN, CDR2 FVKESK. The CDR3 here is CASSQPTGLAGQETQYF. CDR3 DNA sequence: TGTGCCAGCAGCCAACCTACGGGACTAGCGGGACAAGAGACCCAGTACTTC.

The rearrangement links TRBV11-3 to TRBJ2-3; possible D gene TRBD2, 6 bases. Deletions cut 5 bases from V and 4 bases from J, with 10 bases between. The CDR3 has 13 amino acids. CDR1 is SGHNT, CDR2 YENEEA, per germline. The CDR3 bases are TGTGCCAGCAGCCCGGGGGTGGCAGATACGCAGTATTTT. It translates to CASSPGVADTQYF.

V and J are TRBV5-1 and TRBJ2-5; 7 positions match TRBD2. CDR1 and CDR2 (germline): SGHRS, YFSETQ. The trim removed 1 base at V and 3 bases at J, leaving 12 bases unmatched. This CDR3 spans 17 amino acids. This chain's CDR3 is CASSLTVLAVGKETQYF. Here the CDR3 DNA reads TGCGCCAGCAGCTTGACTGTTCTAGCGGTCGGGAAAGAGACCCAGTACTTC.

This sequence joins TRBV6-5 and TRBJ1-5, with D perhaps matching TRBD1 (5 bases). Germline V gene lookup returns CDR1 MNHEY and CDR2 SVGAGI. Trimming took 5 bases from V and 0 from J, leaving 11 bases between them. The CDR3 consists of 15 residues. The CDR3 DNA follows: TGTGCCAGCAGTCCCCTCAGGGATAGCAATCAGCCCCAGCATTTT. It specifies CASSPLRDSNQPQHF.

The chain is built from TRBV10-3 and TRBJ2-7, with 7 bases matching TRBD1. V gave up 7 bases and J gave up 1 base; unmatched junction bases: 4. The CDR3 covers 13 residues. Per germline, CDR1 ENHRY and CDR2 SYGVKD. The CDR3 loop reads CAIKGQESYEQYF. The DNA of the CDR3 is TGTGCCATCAAAGGACAGGAATCCTACGAGCAGTACTTC.

The chain employs TRBV6-1 and TRBJ1-2; D possibly corresponds to TRBD1 (5 bases). V lost 7 bases and J 2 bases, leaving 11 bases between the germline ends. This CDR3 is built from 13 residues. Germline V gene data show CDR1 as MNHNS and CDR2 as SASEGT. The CDR3 spells CASTGQPNYGYTF. The CDR3, as DNA: TGTGCCAGCACCGGACAACCGAACTATGGCTACACCTTC.

CDR3 nucleotides: TGTGCCAGCAGCTTAGATAGCCCGGGACTAGCGGGCGGCCACAATGAGCAGTTCTTC. It encodes CASSLDSPGLAGGHNEQFF. This chain links TRBV11-3 with TRBJ2-1; 12 bases map to TRBD2. Germline V lookup: CDR1 SGHNT, CDR2 YENEEA. The CDR3 runs 19 residues. Trimming took 0 bases from V and 5 from J; bases not matched to a gene: 11.

The CDR3 nucleotides read TGTGCCAGCTCACCGGACAGGAACAATGAGCAGTTCTTC. Its protein is CASSPDRNNEQFF. This chain uses TRBV18 with TRBJ2-1; 7 positions agree with TRBD1. Per the germline V gene, CDR1 is KGHSH and CDR2 is LQKENI. The CDR3 loop spans 13 amino acids. V dropped 3 bases and J dropped 5; count of bases not matched to a gene: 1. The whole variable domain, filled in from reference TRBV18 and TRBJ2-1, reads NAGVMQNPRHLVRRRGQEARLRCSPMKGHSHVYWYRQLPEEGLKFMVYLQKENIIDESGMPKERFSAEFPKEGPSILRIQQVVRGDSAAYFCASSPDRNNEQFFGPGTRLTVL.

V gene TRBV4-2 combines with J gene TRBJ2-5, with 11 bases matching TRBD2. Per the germline V gene, CDR1 is LGHNA and CDR2 is YNFKEQ. The V gene end was trimmed by 3 bases and the J gene end by 1 base; junction bases not matched to a gene: 7. The CDR3 is made up of 17 amino acids. The DNA for the CDR3 is TGTGCCAGCAGCCACGGGACTAGCGGTAGCGGCCAAGAGACCCAGTACTTC. Encoded protein: CASSHGTSGSGQETQYF.